What follows are 3 T cell receptor beta chains derived from one specimen sequenced in a study of T cell responses to AZD1222 COVID-19 vaccine. The repertoire was sequenced with immunoSEQ multiplex PCR; TCRdb's copy has only in-frame clones and lacks some. The table lists 100,000 to 150,000 clones, roughly nine tenths of them singletons. The sequenced sample was peripheral blood, obtained on day 0 of AZD1222 vaccination. Receptors originate from an adult in good health.

The rearrangement joins TRBV6-5 to TRBJ2-2; tentative D call: TRBD1 (6 bases). Per the germline V gene, CDR1 is MNHEY and CDR2 is SVGAGI. Trimming took off 0 bases at V and 6 bases at J, with 14 bases between the two ends. CDR3 length: 16 amino acids. CDR3 in DNA: TGTGCCAGCAGTTACTCGAGCCAGGGGTGGGCCGGGGAGCTGTTTTTT. It codes for CASSYSSQGWAGELFF.

The CDR3 protein is CATSDLMTGTGGNEQFF. The CDR3 region has the DNA TGTGCCACCAGTGACCTCATGACCGGGACAGGGGGCAATGAGCAGTTCTTC. The J gene is TRBJ2-1, the V gene TRBV24-1, with 11 bases that match TRBD1. The germline V gene has CDR1 KGHDR and CDR2 SFDVKD. V lost 4 bases to trimming and J lost 6 bases; unmatched junction nucleotides: 10. The length of the CDR3 is 17 residues.

The V call is TRBV2, the J call TRBJ2-1, with D possibly matching TRBD2 (5 bases). V lost 2 bases, J lost 3 bases, and 11 bases lay in between. The germline CDR1 and CDR2 sequences are SNHLY and FYNNEI. The CDR3 runs 15 residues. CDR3 in DNA: TGTGCCAGCAGTGAACGGCGGGCCAACTACAATGAGCAGTTCTTC. Amino acids: CASSERRANYNEQFF.